This T cell receptor (beta chain) was recorded in a study of PD-L1 blockade in urothelial cancer. With 3 bases removed from V and 5 bases from J, the gap between germline ends came to 17 bases. The CDR3 totals 16 residues. CDR1 and CDR2 from the germline V gene are MDHEN and SYDVKM. Synthetically made TCR analog templates were put into each PCR as spikes. Measured with immunoSEQ multiplex PCR; TCRdb has only the in-frame clones, and not every one. The sample yields under 95,000 clones, over 80% seen once. The time point denotes: pretreatment peripheral blood. The sequenced sample was PBMCs, obtained around atezolizumab (anti-PD-L1) treatment. This rearrangement joins TRBV28 to TRBJ2-1, with D possibly matching TRBD1 (6 bases). The source of this sequence is a man aged 55 to 70 with urothelial cancer. The CDR3: CASSFQTRGSNNEQFF. CDR3 bases: TGTGCCAGCAGTTTCCAGACCAGGGGATCCAACAATGAGCAGTTCTTC.